This is a list of T cell receptor beta chains from one sample in a study of T cell responses to AZD1222 COVID-19 vaccine. TCRdb's table, derived via immunoSEQ multiplex PCR, lists solely in-frame clones and lacks some. This sample has over 95,000 clones, with 85% to 90% found just once. The specimen comprised peripheral blood, sampled on day 0 of AZD1222 vaccination. These receptors were taken from an adult in good health. Both conserved end residues are part of each CDR3. D genes are given only for firm matches. Not every row has a clone size; where given, it reads once, few, many or a size class.

D gene	clone size	V gene	J gene	CDR3 protein	CDR3 DNA
.	.	TRBV9	TRBJ1-1	CASSVGPGGTEAFF	TGTGCCAGCAGCGTAGGGCCGGGGGGGACTGAAGCTTTCTTT
TRBD2	.	TRBV5-1	TRBJ2-7	CASSWGGLAGEIYEQYF	TGCGCCAGCAGCTGGGGGGGACTAGCGGGAGAGATTTACGAGCAGTACTTC
.	.	TRBV2	TRBJ2-5	CASSVAPWEGEYF	TGTGCCAGCAGTGTGGCCCCTTGGGAAGGGGAGTACTTC
TRBD2	.	TRBV9	TRBJ2-1	CASSVDSGRASEQFF	TGTGCCAGCAGCGTAGATAGCGGGAGGGCAAGTGAGCAGTTCTTC
TRBD1	.	TRBV11-2	TRBJ1-1	CASSRRGLGTEAFF	TGTGCCAGCAGCCGTAGGGGGCTAGGTACTGAAGCTTTCTTT
.	.	TRBV28	TRBJ1-1	CASSLRTEAFF	TGTGCCAGCAGTTTACGGACTGAAGCTTTCTTT
.	.	TRBV7-8	TRBJ2-3	CASIPPLRFRGLADTQYF	TGTGCCAGCATCCCTCCGCTACGTTTCAGGGGCTTGGCAGATACGCAGTATTTT
.	.	TRBV11-2	TRBJ2-7	CASSPRGGAYEQYF	TGTGCCAGCAGTCCCAGGGGCGGGGCTTACGAGCAGTACTTC
.	.	TRBV30	TRBJ1-1	CAWMGYSRTEAFF	TGTGCCTGGATGGGTTACAGTCGCACTGAAGCTTTCTTT
TRBD2	.	TRBV3-1/TRBV3-2	TRBJ2-1	CASSQGLATHNEQFF	TGTGCCAGCAGCCAAGGACTAGCGACCCACAATGAGCAGTTCTTC
TRBD1	.	TRBV18	TRBJ2-5	CASSPTTGQETQYF	TGTGCCAGCTCACCAACGACAGGGCAAGAGACCCAGTACTTC
.	.	TRBV27	TRBJ2-3	CASSLRGGVSDTQYF	TGTGCCAGCAGTTTGCGGGGCGGGGTCTCAGATACGCAGTATTTT
.	.	TRBV4-1	TRBJ2-7	CASSQQLRTSYEQYF	TGCGCCAGCAGCCAACAACTAAGGACCTCCTACGAGCAGTACTTC
TRBD1	.	TRBV5-8	TRBJ1-2	CASSQGQALYGYTF	TGTGCCAGCAGCCAGGGACAGGCCCTCTATGGCTACACCTTC
TRBD2	.	TRBV7-8	TRBJ2-7	CASSSSGGRAYEQYF	TGTGCCAGCAGCTCCAGCGGCGGGAGGGCCTACGAGCAGTACTTC
.	.	TRBV18	TRBJ2-3	CASSQLGQGSTDTQYF	TGTGCCAGCTCACAGCTGGGACAAGGAAGCACAGATACGCAGTATTTT
.	.	TRBV28	TRBJ2-2	CASSLHTTGELFF	TGTGCCAGCAGTTTACACACAACCGGGGAGCTGTTTTTT
TRBD1	once	TRBV9	TRBJ2-7	CASSKGTGGTYEQYF	TGTGCCAGCAGCAAAGGGACAGGGGGAACCTACGAGCAGTACTTC
TRBD2	.	TRBV3-1/TRBV3-2	TRBJ2-7	CASSLTSGRQYF	TGTGCCAGCAGCCTCACTAGCGGGAGACAGTACTTC
.	.	TRBV7-3	TRBJ1-1	CASSLGVFTEAFF	TGTGCCAGCAGCTTAGGGGTCTTCACTGAAGCTTTCTTT
TRBD1	.	TRBV5-1	TRBJ2-6	CASSLQGQGEAGANVLTF	TGCGCCAGCAGCTTGCAAGGACAGGGGGAAGCTGGGGCCAACGTCCTGACTTTC
.	many	TRBV29-1	TRBJ2-1	CSVGRWGPGLADEQFF	TGCAGCGTTGGGCGTTGGGGTCCAGGGCTAGCCGATGAGCAGTTCTTC
TRBD2	.	TRBV24-1	TRBJ2-3	CATSEPPGLAGLDTQYF	TGTGCCACCAGTGAGCCGCCGGGACTAGCGGGACTGGATACGCAGTATTTT
TRBD1	once	TRBV28	TRBJ2-7	CASTLPGTGTYEQYF	TGTGCCAGCACCCTTCCCGGGACAGGAACCTACGAGCAGTACTTC
.	.	TRBV29-1	TRBJ1-1	CSASSKGGTEAFF	TGCAGCGCTTCGAGTAAGGGCGGCACTGAAGCTTTCTTT
TRBD2	.	TRBV27	TRBJ2-3	CASSLSSGRARPQQYF	TGTGCCAGCAGTTTAAGTAGCGGGAGGGCCAGGCCGCAGCAGTATTTT
.	.	TRBV14	TRBJ2-1	CASSPNPYRYNEQFF	TGTGCCAGCAGCCCGAACCCTTACAGGTACAATGAGCAGTTCTTC
.	.	TRBV6-6	TRBJ1-5	CAGQGSGNQPQHF	TGTGCCGGGCAAGGTTCAGGGAATCAGCCCCAGCATTTT
.	.	TRBV15	TRBJ1-2	CATSRDKQQGYTF	TGTGCCACCAGCAGAGATAAGCAGCAGGGCTACACCTTC
TRBD2	many	TRBV27	TRBJ2-1	CASRGAGGSSYNEQFF	TGTGCCAGCCGGGGAGCGGGAGGGAGCTCCTACAATGAGCAGTTCTTC
.	.	TRBV9	TRBJ2-1	CASSVGAGSLPGEQFF	TGTGCCAGCAGCGTAGGGGCGGGATCACTCCCCGGTGAGCAGTTCTTC
.	once	TRBV30	TRBJ1-4	CAWKSGGGSGEKLFF	TGTGCCTGGAAATCAGGCGGGGGCAGCGGTGAAAAACTGTTTTTT
TRBD1	.	TRBV10-3	TRBJ1-2	CAIADPSDRDNGYTF	TGTGCCATCGCTGACCCATCGGACAGGGATAATGGCTACACCTTC
.	.	TRBV18	TRBJ1-4	CASSPTGRTNEKLFF	TGTGCCAGCTCACCAACAGGGCGGACTAATGAAAAACTGTTTTTT
.	.	TRBV7-2	TRBJ2-7	CASSYRRSSYEQYF	TGTGCCAGCAGCTACCGACGGAGCTCCTACGAGCAGTACTTC
TRBD2	few	TRBV10-3	TRBJ2-1	CASESGTSWNEQFF	TGTGCCTCCGAGAGCGGGACGTCGTGGAATGAGCAGTTCTTC
TRBD1	.	TRBV6-2/TRBV6-3	TRBJ1-5	CASSLDRVILPQHF	TGTGCCAGCAGTTTGGACAGGGTAATTCTACCCCAGCATTTT
.	once	TRBV6-2/TRBV6-3	TRBJ2-7	CASSYSDTDLYEQYF	TGTGCCAGCAGTTACTCGGACACGGACCTCTACGAGCAGTACTTC
TRBD1	.	TRBV5-6	TRBJ2-7	CASSLDRGYEQYF	TGTGCCAGCAGCTTGGACAGGGGATACGAGCAGTACTTC
.	.	TRBV6-2/TRBV6-3	TRBJ1-2	CASTPTGGGIYGYTF	TGTGCCAGCACCCCTACGGGAGGGGGTATCTATGGCTACACCTTC
TRBD1	once	TRBV24-1	TRBJ2-7	CATSDSRQGEYF	TGTGCCACCAGTGATTCCCGGCAGGGGGAATACTTC
TRBD1	.	TRBV18	TRBJ1-1	CASSQRQGNTEAFF	TGTGCCAGCTCACAACGACAGGGGAACACTGAAGCTTTCTTT
.	.	TRBV7-2	TRBJ1-5	CASSFGGFQPQHF	TGTGCCAGCAGCTTTGGGGGTTTTCAGCCCCAGCATTTT
.	once	TRBV6-2/TRBV6-3	TRBJ1-4	CASSYDSAKREKLFF	TGTGCCAGCAGTTACGACAGCGCCAAGCGGGAAAAACTGTTTTTT
.	.	TRBV29-1	TRBJ1-2	CSVDGTANYGYTF	TGCAGCGTTGACGGGACCGCAAACTATGGCTACACCTTC
.	.	TRBV5-1	TRBJ2-1	CASSLEIPRNEQFF	TGCGCCAGCAGCTTGGAAATCCCTAGGAATGAGCAGTTCTTC
TRBD1	.	TRBV11-1	TRBJ1-6	CASRYEGGAYNSPLHF	TGTGCCAGCAGATACGAAGGGGGCGCCTATAATTCACCCCTCCACTTT
.	.	TRBV6-1	TRBJ2-7	CASSEPYEQYF	TGTGCCAGCAGTGAACCCTACGAGCAGTACTTC
.	.	TRBV3-1/TRBV3-2	TRBJ2-3	CASSQTPSFIGDTQYF	TGTGCCAGCAGCCAAACTCCTAGCTTTATAGGAGATACGCAGTATTTT
.	.	TRBV7-9	TRBJ2-2	CASRLGTANTGELFF	TGTGCCAGCAGACTCGGGACGGCGAACACCGGGGAGCTGTTTTTT
.	.	TRBV5-8	TRBJ1-1	CASSPGIRGNTEAFF	TGTGCCAGCAGCCCCGGGATTAGGGGGAACACTGAAGCTTTCTTT
.	.	TRBV6-6	TRBJ2-7	CASSYGHLRGEQYF	TGTGCCAGCAGTTACGGCCACCTGCGTGGCGAGCAGTACTTC
.	.	TRBV11-3	TRBJ2-2	CASSLSDVGNTGELFF	TGTGCCAGCAGCCTATCGGACGTTGGAAACACCGGGGAGCTGTTTTTT
.	.	TRBV5-1	TRBJ2-3	CASSLVDTQYF	TGCGCCAGCAGCTTGGTAGATACGCAGTATTTT
.	.	TRBV7-3	TRBJ1-1	CASSLGGQSTEAFF	TGTGCCAGCAGCTTAGGGGGTCAAAGCACTGAAGCTTTCTTT
TRBD1	.	TRBV15	TRBJ2-7	CATTRDRGYEQYF	TGTGCCACGACCCGTGACAGGGGCTACGAGCAGTACTTC
TRBD1	.	TRBV28	TRBJ2-1	CASSFLGQGVHEQFF	TGTGCCAGCAGTTTTTTAGGACAGGGGGTCCATGAGCAGTTCTTC
.	.	TRBV29-1	TRBJ1-2	CSVERVMDGYTF	TGCAGCGTTGAACGGGTTATGGATGGCTACACCTTC